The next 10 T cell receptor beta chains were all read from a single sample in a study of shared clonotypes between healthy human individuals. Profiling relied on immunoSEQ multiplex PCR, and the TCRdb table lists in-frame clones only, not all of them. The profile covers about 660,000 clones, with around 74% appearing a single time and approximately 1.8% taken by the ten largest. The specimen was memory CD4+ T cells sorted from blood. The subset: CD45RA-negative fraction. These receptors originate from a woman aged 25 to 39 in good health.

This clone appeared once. The CDR3 DNA sequence: TGTGCCAGCAGCTTGACTAGCGGGAGGGCGTACACCGGGGAGCTGTTTTTT. It codes for CASSLTSGRAYTGELFF. The rearrangement links TRBV11-3 to TRBJ2-2; 14 bases are shared with TRBD2. Germline trimming cut 3 bases from V and 3 bases from J; bases unmatched to any gene: 3. This CDR3 region has 17 residues. Germline V gene data show CDR1 as SGHNT and CDR2 as YENEEA.

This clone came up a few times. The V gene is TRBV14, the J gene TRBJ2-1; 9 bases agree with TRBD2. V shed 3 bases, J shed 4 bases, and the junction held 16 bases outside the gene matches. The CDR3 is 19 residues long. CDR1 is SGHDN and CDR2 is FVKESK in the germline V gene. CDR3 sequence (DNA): TGTGCCAGCAGCCACCTAAAATCGGGCCTAGCGGGATCTTACAATGAGCAGTTCTTC. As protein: CASSHLKSGLAGSYNEQFF.

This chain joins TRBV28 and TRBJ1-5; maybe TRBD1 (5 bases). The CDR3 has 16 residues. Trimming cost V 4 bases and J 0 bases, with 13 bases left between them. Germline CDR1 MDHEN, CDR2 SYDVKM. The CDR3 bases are TGTGCCAGCAGTTCTGAGGGGATCCTTAGCAATCAGCCCCAGCATTTT. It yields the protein CASSSEGILSNQPQHF.

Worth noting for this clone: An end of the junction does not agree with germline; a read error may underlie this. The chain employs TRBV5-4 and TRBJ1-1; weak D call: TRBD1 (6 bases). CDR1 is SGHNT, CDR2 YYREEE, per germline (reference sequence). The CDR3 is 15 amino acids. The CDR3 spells CANSSRTGSHTEAFF. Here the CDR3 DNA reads TGTGCCAACAGCTCCAGAACAGGGAGCCACACTGAAGCTTTCTTT.

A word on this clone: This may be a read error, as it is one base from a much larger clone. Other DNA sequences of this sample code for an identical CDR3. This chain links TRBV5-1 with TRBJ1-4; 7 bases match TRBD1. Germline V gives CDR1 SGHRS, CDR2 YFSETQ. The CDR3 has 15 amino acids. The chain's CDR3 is CASSLGGGPNEKLFF. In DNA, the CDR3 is TGTGCCAGCAGCTTGGGAGGGGGCCCTAATGAAAAACTGTTTTTT. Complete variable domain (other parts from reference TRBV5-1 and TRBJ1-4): KAGVTQTPRYLIKTRGQQVTLSCSPISGHRSVSWYQQTPGQGLQFLFEYFSETQRNKGNFPGRFSGRQFSNSRSEMNVSTLELGDSALYLCASSLGGGPNEKLFFGSGTQLSVL.

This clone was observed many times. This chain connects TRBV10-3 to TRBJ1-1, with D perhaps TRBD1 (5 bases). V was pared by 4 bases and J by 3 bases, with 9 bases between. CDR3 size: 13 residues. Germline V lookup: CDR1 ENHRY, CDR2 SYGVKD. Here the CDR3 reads CAISGGRDTEAFF. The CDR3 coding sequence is TGTGCCATCAGTGGGGGGAGGGACACTGAAGCTTTCTTT.

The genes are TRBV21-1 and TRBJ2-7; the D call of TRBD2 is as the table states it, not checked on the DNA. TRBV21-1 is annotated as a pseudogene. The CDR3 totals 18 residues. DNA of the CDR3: TGTGCCAGCAGCAAAGCGCCGTACCTGGGGCGGGGGGACTACGAGCAGTACTTC. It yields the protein CASSKAPYLGRGDYEQYF.

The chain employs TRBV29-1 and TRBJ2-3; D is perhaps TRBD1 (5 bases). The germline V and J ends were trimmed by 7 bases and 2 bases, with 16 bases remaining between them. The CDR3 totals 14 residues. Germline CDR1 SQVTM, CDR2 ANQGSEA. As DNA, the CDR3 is TGCAGCGCCCACAGGACGGAGTACACAGATACGCAGTATTTT. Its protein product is CSAHRTEYTDTQYF.

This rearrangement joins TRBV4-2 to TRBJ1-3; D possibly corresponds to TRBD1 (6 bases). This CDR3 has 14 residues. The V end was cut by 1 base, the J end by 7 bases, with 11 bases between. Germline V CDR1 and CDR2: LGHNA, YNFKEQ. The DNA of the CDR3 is TGTGCCAGCAGCCAAGGACAGGCCCCGAACACCATATATTTT. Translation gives CASSQGQAPNTIYF.

CDR3 protein: CASSLQWWGMAGVETQYF. CDR3 DNA: TGTGCCAGCAGCTTACAATGGTGGGGGATGGCGGGAGTGGAGACCCAGTACTTC. This rearrangement joins TRBV5-8 to TRBJ2-5; 7 positions match TRBD2. V lost 2 bases to trimming and J lost 5 bases; unmatched junction nucleotides: 18. Germline values: CDR1 SGHTS, CDR2 YDEGEE. The CDR3 is made up of 18 amino acids.